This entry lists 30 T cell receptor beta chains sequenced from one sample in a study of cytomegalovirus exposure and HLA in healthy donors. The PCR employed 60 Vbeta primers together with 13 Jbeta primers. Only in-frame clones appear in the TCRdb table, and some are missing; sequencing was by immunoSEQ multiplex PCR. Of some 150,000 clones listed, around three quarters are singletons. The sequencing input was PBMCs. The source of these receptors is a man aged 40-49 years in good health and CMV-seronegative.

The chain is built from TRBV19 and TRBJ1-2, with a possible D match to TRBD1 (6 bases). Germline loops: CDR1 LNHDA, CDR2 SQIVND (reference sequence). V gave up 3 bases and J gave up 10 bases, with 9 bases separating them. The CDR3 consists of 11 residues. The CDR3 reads CASSIYRAYTF. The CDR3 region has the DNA TGTGCCAGTAGTATCTACAGGGCCTACACCTTC.

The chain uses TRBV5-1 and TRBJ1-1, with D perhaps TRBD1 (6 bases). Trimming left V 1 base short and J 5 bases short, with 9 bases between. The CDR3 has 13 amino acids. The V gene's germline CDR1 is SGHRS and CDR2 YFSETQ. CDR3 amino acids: CASSLTGWTEAFF. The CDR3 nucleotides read TGCGCCAGCAGCTTGACAGGGTGGACTGAAGCTTTCTTT.

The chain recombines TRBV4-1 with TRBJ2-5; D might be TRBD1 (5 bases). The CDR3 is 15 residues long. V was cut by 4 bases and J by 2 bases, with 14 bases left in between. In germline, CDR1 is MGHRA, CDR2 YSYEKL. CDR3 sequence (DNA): TGCGCCAGCAGCCCCGTGGGCAGGGAACAAGAGACCCAGTACTTC. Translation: CASSPVGREQETQYF.

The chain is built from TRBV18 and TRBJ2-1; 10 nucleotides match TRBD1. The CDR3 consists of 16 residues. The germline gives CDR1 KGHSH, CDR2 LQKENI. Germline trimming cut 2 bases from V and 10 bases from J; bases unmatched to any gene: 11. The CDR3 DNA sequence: TGTGCCAGCTCACCAGCGGGTCGGGACAGGGGCGGGGAGCAGTTCTTC. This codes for CASSPAGRDRGGEQFF.

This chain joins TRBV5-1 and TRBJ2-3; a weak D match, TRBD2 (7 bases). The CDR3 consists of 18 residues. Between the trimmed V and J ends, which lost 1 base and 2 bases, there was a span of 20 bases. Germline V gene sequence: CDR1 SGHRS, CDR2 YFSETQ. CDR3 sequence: CASSLNLWAGANTDTQYF. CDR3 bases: TGCGCCAGCAGCTTGAACCTCTGGGCGGGGGCCAACACAGATACGCAGTATTTT.

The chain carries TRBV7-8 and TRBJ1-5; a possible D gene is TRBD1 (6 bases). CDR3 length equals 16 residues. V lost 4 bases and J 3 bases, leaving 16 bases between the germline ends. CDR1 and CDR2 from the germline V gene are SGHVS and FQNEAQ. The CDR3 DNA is TGTGCCAGCAGCTCCAACAGGGTGGTCATCAATCAGCCCCAGCATTTT. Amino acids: CASSSNRVVINQPQHF.

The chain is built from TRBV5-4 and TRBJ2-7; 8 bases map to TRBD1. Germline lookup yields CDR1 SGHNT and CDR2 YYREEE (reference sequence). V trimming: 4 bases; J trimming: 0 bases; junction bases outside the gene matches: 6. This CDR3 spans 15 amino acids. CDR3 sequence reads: CASSLTDRDSYEQYF. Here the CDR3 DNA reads TGTGCCAGCAGCCTTACGGACAGGGACTCCTACGAGCAGTACTTC.

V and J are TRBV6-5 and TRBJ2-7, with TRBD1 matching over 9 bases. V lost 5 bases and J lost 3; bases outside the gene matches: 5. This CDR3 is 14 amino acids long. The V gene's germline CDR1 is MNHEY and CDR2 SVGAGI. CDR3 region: CASSPRQGVYEQYF. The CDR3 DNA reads TGTGCCAGCAGTCCCCGACAGGGGGTCTACGAGCAGTACTTC.

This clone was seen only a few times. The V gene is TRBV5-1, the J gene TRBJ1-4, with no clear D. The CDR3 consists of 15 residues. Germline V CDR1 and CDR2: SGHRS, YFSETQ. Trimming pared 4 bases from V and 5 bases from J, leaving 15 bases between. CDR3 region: CASSPWRGENEKLFF. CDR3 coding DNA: TGCGCCAGCAGCCCGTGGCGCGGAGAGAATGAAAAACTGTTTTTT.

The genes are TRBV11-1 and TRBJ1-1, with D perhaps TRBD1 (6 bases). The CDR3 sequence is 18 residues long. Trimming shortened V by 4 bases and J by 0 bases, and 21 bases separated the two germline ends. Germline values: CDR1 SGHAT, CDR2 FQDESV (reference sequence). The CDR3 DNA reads TGTGCCAGCAGCTCCAGGGGAAGGGGACCTTCAATGAACACTGAAGCTTTCTTT. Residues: CASSSRGRGPSMNTEAFF.

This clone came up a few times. The CDR3: CASSYSGTGGTEAFF. The DNA of the CDR3 is TGTGCCAGCAGTTACTCGGGGACAGGGGGCACTGAAGCTTTCTTT. V is TRBV6-6 and J is TRBJ1-1, with 11 bases that match TRBD1. This CDR3 has 15 amino acids. Germline V gene data show CDR1 as MNHNY and CDR2 as SVGAGI (reference sequence). V was pared by 0 bases and J by 4 bases, with 1 base of the junction left unmatched.

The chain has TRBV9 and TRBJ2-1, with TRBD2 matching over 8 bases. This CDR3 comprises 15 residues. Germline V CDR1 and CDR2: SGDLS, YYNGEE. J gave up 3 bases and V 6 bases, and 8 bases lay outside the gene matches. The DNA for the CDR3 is TGTGCCAGCACCCGGGGGGGCCGAATCTACAATGAGCAGTTCTTC. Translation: CASTRGGRIYNEQFF.

Here the CDR3 reads CASSTDRESYEQYF. The DNA of the CDR3 is TGTGCCAGTAGTACCGACAGGGAATCCTACGAGCAGTACTTC. V gene TRBV19 combines with J gene TRBJ2-7; 7 nucleotides match TRBD1. The V segment lost 4 bases and the J segment 1 base; nucleotides outside the gene matches: 4. Germline V gives CDR1 LNHDA, CDR2 SQIVND (reference sequence). The CDR3 sequence is 14 residues long.

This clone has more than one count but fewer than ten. The CDR3 DNA sequence: TGTGCCAGCTCACCATTACTAGCGGGCACCGGGGAGCTGTTTTTT. This codes for CASSPLLAGTGELFF. The chain carries TRBV18 and TRBJ2-2, with TRBD2 matching 9 bases. Trimming removed 2 bases from V and 4 bases from J; junction bases left unmatched: 2. The CDR3 runs 15 residues. Germline V CDR1 and CDR2: KGHSH, LQKENI.

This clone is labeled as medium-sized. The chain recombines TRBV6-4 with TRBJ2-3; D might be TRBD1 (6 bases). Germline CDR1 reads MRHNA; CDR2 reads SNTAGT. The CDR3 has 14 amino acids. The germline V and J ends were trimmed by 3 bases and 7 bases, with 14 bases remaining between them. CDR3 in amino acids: CASSEGQGSNTQYF. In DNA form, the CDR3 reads TGTGCCAGCAGTGAAGGGCAGGGGAGTAATACGCAGTATTTT.

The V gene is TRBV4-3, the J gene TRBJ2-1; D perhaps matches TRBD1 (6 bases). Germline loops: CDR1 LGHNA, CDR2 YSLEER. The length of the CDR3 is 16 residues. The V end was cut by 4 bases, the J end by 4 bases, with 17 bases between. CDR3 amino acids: CASSPAGTRRYNEQFF. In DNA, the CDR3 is TGCGCCAGCAGCCCCGCCGGGACACGGAGGTACAATGAGCAGTTCTTC.

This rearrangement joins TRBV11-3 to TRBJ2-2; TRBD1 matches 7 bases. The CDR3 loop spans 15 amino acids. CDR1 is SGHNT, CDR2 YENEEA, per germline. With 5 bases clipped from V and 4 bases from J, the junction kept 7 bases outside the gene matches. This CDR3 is CASSTYRGATGELFF. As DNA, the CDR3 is TGTGCCAGCAGCACCTACAGGGGAGCCACCGGGGAGCTGTTTTTT.

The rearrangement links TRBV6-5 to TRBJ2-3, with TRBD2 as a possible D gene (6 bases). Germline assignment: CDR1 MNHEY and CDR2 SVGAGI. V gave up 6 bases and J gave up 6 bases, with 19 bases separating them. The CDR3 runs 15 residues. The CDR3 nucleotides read TGTGCCAGCAGAAAACCGGGACTCGCAAAGGATACGCAGTATTTT. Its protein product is CASRKPGLAKDTQYF.

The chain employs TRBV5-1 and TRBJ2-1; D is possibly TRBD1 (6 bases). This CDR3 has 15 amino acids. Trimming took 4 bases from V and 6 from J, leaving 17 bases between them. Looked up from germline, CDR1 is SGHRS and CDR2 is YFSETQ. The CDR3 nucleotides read TGCGCCAGCAGCACCGAAGGACAGCTTCGCAATGAGCAGTTCTTC. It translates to CASSTEGQLRNEQFF.

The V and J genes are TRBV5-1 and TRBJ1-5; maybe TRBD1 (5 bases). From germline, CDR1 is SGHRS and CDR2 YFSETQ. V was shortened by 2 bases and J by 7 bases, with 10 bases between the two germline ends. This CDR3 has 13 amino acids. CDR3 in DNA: TGCGCCAGCAGCTTAGGTACAGGACAGCCCCAGCATTTT. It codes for CASSLGTGQPQHF.

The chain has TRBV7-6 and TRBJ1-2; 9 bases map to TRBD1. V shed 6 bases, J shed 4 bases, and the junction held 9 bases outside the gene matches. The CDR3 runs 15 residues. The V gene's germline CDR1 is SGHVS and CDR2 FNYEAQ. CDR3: CASSPGQGGSYGYTF. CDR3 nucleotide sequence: TGTGCCAGCAGTCCGGGACAGGGAGGTTCCTATGGCTACACCTTC.

The CDR3 loop reads CASSAGQIAQYF. CDR3 DNA sequence: TGTGCCAGCAGCGCGGGACAGATCGCCCAGTACTTC. The chain is built from TRBV2 and TRBJ2-5; D possibly corresponds to TRBD1 (7 bases). Per germline, CDR1 SNHLY and CDR2 FYNNEI. The CDR3 covers 12 residues. Trimming pared 6 bases from V and 9 bases from J, leaving 14 bases between.

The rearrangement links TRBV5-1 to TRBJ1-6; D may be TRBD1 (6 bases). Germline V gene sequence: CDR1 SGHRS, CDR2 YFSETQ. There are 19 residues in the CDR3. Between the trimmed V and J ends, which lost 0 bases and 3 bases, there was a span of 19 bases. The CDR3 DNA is TGCGCCAGCAGCTTGGAACCCGCGGGAGGGACAAACTATAATTCACCCCTCCACTTT. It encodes CASSLEPAGGTNYNSPLHF.

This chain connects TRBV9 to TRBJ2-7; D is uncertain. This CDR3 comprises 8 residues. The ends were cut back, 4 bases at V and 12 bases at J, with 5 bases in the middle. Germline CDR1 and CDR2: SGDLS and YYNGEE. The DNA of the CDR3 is TGTGCCAGCAGCCCGAGGTACTTC. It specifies CASSPRYF.

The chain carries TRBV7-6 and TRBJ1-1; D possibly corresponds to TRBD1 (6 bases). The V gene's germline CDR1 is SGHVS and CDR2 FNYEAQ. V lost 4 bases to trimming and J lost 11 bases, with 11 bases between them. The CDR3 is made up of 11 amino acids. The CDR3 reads CASSSQGEAFF. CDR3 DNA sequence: TGTGCCAGCAGCTCACAGGGAGAGGCTTTCTTT.

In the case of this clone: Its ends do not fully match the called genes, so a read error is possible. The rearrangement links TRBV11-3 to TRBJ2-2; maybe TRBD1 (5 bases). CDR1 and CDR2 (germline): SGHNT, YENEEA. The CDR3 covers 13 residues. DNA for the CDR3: TGTGCCAGCAGCTTCGACAGCACCCGGGAGCTGTTTTTT. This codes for CASSFDSTRELFF.

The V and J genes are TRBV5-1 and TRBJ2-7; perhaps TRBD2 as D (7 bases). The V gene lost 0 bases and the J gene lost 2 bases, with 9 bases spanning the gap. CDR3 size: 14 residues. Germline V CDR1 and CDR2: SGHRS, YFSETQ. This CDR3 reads CASSLDGGPYEQYF. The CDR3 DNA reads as TGCGCCAGCAGCTTGGACGGGGGGCCCTACGAGCAGTACTTC.

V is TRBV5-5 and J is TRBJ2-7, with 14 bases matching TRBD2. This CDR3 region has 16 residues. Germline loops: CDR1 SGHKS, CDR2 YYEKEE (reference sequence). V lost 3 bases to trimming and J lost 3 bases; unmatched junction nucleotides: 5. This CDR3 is CASSWGTSGGSYEQYF. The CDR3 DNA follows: TGTGCCAGCAGCTGGGGGACTAGCGGGGGAAGCTACGAGCAGTACTTC.

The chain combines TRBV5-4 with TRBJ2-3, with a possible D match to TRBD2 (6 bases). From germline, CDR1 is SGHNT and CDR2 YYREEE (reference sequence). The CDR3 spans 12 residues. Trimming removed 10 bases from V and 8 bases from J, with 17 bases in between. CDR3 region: CAGGTAEGTQYF. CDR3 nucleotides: TGTGCCGGGGGGACCGCAGAGGGTACGCAGTATTTT.

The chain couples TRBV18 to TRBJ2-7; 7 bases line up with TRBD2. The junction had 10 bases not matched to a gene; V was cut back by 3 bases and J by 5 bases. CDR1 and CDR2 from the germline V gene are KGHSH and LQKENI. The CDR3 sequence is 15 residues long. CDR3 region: CASSPIEKRGDEQYF. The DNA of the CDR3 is TGTGCCAGCTCACCCATCGAGAAGCGGGGAGACGAGCAGTACTTC.